The rows below give T cell receptor beta chains drawn from one sample of a study of spatial heterogeneity in lung cancer. Via MiXCR, TCRdb re-called the 5' RACE reads, giving one row per CDR3 protein. Seen here are some 13,000 distinct CDR3 sequences, over 3% observed once, and the top ten hold 7% to 8%. Material: lung tumor tissue, obtained at surgery. The receptors stem from a male donor with early-stage non-small cell lung cancer. CDR3s include the opening cysteine and the closing phenylalanine or tryptophan. Clone size appears in some rows only: once, few, many, or a class for an expanded clone.

v_call: TRBV30
clone_size: few
cdr3_aa: CAWSGEGRAYEQYF

v_call: TRBV7-2
clone_size: NA
cdr3_aa: CASSTGTGTYGYTF

v_call: TRBV7-2
clone_size: many
cdr3_aa: CASSPRLNTEAFF

v_call: TRBV29-1
clone_size: NA
cdr3_aa: CSALYGRDGRGIETQYF

v_call: TRBV4-1
clone_size: many
cdr3_aa: CASRPRDSPAQPQHF

v_call: TRBV2
clone_size: many
cdr3_aa: CASSESMGDRGYTF

v_call: TRBV5-1
clone_size: many
cdr3_aa: CASSLVFEVSSTDTQYF

v_call: TRBV20-1
clone_size: many
cdr3_aa: CSAPRPGQANNEQFF

v_call: TRBV6-2/TRBV6-3
clone_size: few
cdr3_aa: CASSYYRVGSYNEQFF

v_call: TRBV6-2/TRBV6-3
clone_size: few
cdr3_aa: CASSWSGSSTDTQYF

v_call: TRBV7-2
clone_size: many
cdr3_aa: CASSSGGGSPLHF

v_call: TRBV18
clone_size: many
cdr3_aa: CASSRDTKNTGELFF

v_call: TRBV12-3/TRBV12-4
clone_size: many
cdr3_aa: CASSTGFSDTQYF

v_call: TRBV6-2/TRBV6-3
clone_size: NA
cdr3_aa: CASSYDGGANSPLHF

v_call: TRBV14
clone_size: many
cdr3_aa: CASSQGLYWQETQYF

v_call: TRBV12-3/TRBV12-4
clone_size: few
cdr3_aa: CASSLRTSATDTQYF

v_call: TRBV3-1
clone_size: few
cdr3_aa: CASSPLAGGPRETQYF

v_call: TRBV2
clone_size: many
cdr3_aa: CASSFRMKETQYF

v_call: TRBV4-3
clone_size: medium-sized
cdr3_aa: CASSQDFSSSYNSPLHF

v_call: TRBV3-1
clone_size: many
cdr3_aa: CASSLTGGRYNEQFF

v_call: TRBV6-5
clone_size: few
cdr3_aa: CASTVPGAQSEQFF

v_call: TRBV5-1
clone_size: few
cdr3_aa: CASSIGQGEGSPLHF